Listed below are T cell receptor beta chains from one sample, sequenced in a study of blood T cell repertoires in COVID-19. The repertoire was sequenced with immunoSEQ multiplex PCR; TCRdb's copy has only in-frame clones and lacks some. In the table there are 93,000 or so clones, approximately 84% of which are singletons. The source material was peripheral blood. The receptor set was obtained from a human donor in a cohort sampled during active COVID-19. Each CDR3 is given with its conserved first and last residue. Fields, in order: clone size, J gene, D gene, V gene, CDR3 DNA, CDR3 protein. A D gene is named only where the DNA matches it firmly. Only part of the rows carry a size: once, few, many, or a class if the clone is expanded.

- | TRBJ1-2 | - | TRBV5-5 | TGTGCCAGCAGCTCGCCCACAGGGCTCTATGGCTACACCTTC | CASSSPTGLYGYTF
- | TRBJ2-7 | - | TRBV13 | TGTGCCAGCAGCTTGAGACTCCACGACGAGCAGTACTTC | CASSLRLHDEQYF
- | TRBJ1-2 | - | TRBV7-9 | TGTGCCAGCAGCCTCGGCGGGGACGGCTATGGCTACACCTTC | CASSLGGDGYGYTF
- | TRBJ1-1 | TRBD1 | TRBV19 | TGTGCCAGTAGTACCCTGACAGGGAGCGGGGAAGCTTTCTTT | CASSTLTGSGEAFF
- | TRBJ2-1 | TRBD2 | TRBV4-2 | TGTGCCAGCAGCCCCCTGAGCGGGGGTTCCTACAATGAGCAGTTCTTC | CASSPLSGGSYNEQFF
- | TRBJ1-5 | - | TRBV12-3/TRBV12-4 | TGTGCCAGCAGTTTTCCAGGATGGCAGCCCCAGCATTTT | CASSFPGWQPQHF
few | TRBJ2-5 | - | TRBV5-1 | TGCGCCAGCAGCTTGTTGTCACGGTCCCAAGAGACCCAGTACTTC | CASSLLSRSQETQYF
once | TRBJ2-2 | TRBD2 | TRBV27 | TGTGCCAGCAACGGGGGGTACACCGGGGAGCTGTTTTTT | CASNGGYTGELFF
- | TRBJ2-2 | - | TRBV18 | TGTGCCAGCTCACCCCGGGACAAGAACACCGGGGAGCTGTTTTTT | CASSPRDKNTGELFF
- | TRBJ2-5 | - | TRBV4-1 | TGCGCCAGCAGCCTCACACTAGCTCAAGAGACCCAGTACTTC | CASSLTLAQETQYF
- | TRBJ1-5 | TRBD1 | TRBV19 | TGTGCCACCGGCCCCCGGGACAGAACCCACAGCAATCAGCCCCAGCATTTT | CATGPRDRTHSNQPQHF
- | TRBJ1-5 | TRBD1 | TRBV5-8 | TGTGCCAGCAAGGGGGCGACAGGGGGTCTTCAGCCCCAGCATTTT | CASKGATGGLQPQHF
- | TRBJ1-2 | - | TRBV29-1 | TGCAGCGTTGAGCCCCGGGGTTCGAACTATGGCTACACCTTC | CSVEPRGSNYGYTF
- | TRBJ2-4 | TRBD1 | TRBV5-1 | TGCGCCAGCAGCTCCGGGACAGGGTACGAAAACATTCAGTACTTC | CASSSGTGYENIQYF
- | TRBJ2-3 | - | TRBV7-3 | TGTGCCAGCAGCTCCTCCCCGGCAGATACGCAGTATTTT | CASSSSPADTQYF
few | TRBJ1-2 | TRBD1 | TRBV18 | TGTGCCAGCCAGGGACAGGGGGTACGCGGCTATGGCTACACCTTC | CASQGQGVRGYGYTF
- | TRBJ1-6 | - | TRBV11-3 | TGTGCCAGCAGCTTATCCAGTGGGGGGTCACCCCTCCACTTT | CASSLSSGGSPLHF
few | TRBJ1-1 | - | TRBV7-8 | TGTGCCAGCAGCTTAGTACACGGGGGGACTGAAGCTTTCTTT | CASSLVHGGTEAFF
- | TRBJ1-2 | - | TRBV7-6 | TGTGCCAGCAGTGGGGGCCAGAGGAACTCACAAGGCTACACCTTC | CASSGGQRNSQGYTF
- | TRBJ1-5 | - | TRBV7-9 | TGTGCCAGCAGCTTAGTGGGGGGTTTGGGCAATCAGCCCCAGCATTTT | CASSLVGGLGNQPQHF
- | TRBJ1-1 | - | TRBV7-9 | TGTGCCAGCAGCTTTATCGCTGAAGCTTTCTTT | CASSFIAEAFF